The clone carrying this T cell receptor (beta chain) was counted a few times. This sample is part of a study of blood T cell repertoires in COVID-19. Turning to the study itself: The analysed material was cDNA or gDNA that came from T cells, B-cell-depleted T cells, or PBMCs.

Trimming removed 5 bases from V and 6 bases from J, with 3 bases in between. The CDR3 totals 10 residues. CDR1 SGHRS and CDR2 YFSETQ come from the germline V gene. The study drew participants aged about 18 to 89 years from some 23 US areas. Self-reported history from a screening survey and questionnaire set each donor's cohort. Repertoires were generated with immunoSEQ multiplex PCR, while TCRdb's copy carries only in-frame clones and drops some. The repertoire has about 250,000 clones, about 87% of them found once; the top ten carry 1.5% to 2%. The receptor was isolated from a woman in her fifties or sixties who had recovered from COVID-19. This chain uses TRBV5-1 with TRBJ1-5; no firm D call. Sample: PBMCs or T cells enriched from blood (not recorded which). CDR3 nucleotide sequence: TGCGCCAGCAGTCGTCAGCCCCAGCATTTT. Its protein product is CASSRQPQHF.